These 8 T cell receptor beta chains were all obtained from the same sample, sequenced in a study of T cells in Graves' hyperthyroidism and ophthalmopathy. Amplification of TCR beta CDR3 regions used RNA as the template. An initial round of RT-PCR targeting the TCR CDR3 relied on the HTBI primer set. TCRdb re-analysed the multiplex PCR reads in MiXCR, keeping a single row per CDR3 protein. The sample consists of 600,000 to 850,000 distinct CDR3 sequences, approximately 19% of them appearing once. Sequenced input: blood. The origin of the receptors is a woman in her fifties or sixties with Graves' hyperthyroidism that later progressed to Graves' ophthalmopathy.

The chain carries TRBV20-1 and TRBJ2-7; D perhaps matches TRBD2 (6 bases). Germline CDR1 DFQATT, CDR2 SNEGSKA (reference sequence). The CDR3 spans 11 residues. V was shortened by 7 bases and J by 3 bases, with 10 bases between the two germline ends. This CDR3 reads CSGGAIYEQYF. CDR3 in DNA: TGCAGTGGCGGGGCCATCTACGAGCAGTACTTC.

This clonotype has more than one count but fewer than ten. The V call is TRBV14, the J call TRBJ2-1, with unresolved D. Trimming removed 0 bases from V and 10 bases from J, with 4 bases in between. Germline CDR1 and CDR2: SGHDN and FVKESK. The CDR3 covers 11 residues. As DNA, the CDR3 is TGTGCCAGCAGCCAAGAAGTCGAGCAGTTCTTC. Translating it yields CASSQEVEQFF. The entire variable domain, with the rest obtained from reference TRBV14 and TRBJ2-1, is as follows: EAGVTQFPSHSVIEKGQTVTLRCDPISGHDNLYWYRRVMGKEIKFLLHFVKESKQDESGMPNNRFLAERTGGTYSTLKVQPAELEDSGVYFCASSQEVEQFFGPGTRLTVL.

The sample holds a few counts of this clonotype. The chain is built from TRBV19 and TRBJ1-2, with 7 positions matching TRBD1. The V gene's germline CDR1 is LNHDA and CDR2 SQIVND (reference sequence). V lost 5 bases and J lost 7; bases outside the gene matches: 7. The CDR3 runs 13 residues. The CDR3 region is CASSARQGTGYTF. The CDR3 nucleotides read TGTGCCAGTAGTGCCCGACAGGGAACTGGCTACACCTTC.

This clonotype has ten or more counts. V gene TRBV6-1 combines with J gene TRBJ2-1; 8 nucleotides match TRBD2. CDR3 size: 17 residues. The germline V gene has CDR1 MNHNS and CDR2 SASEGT. V trimming: 5 bases; J trimming: 1 base; junction bases outside the gene matches: 10. CDR3 sequence reads: CASSWFGGGTSYNEQFF. The CDR3 DNA is TGTGCCAGCAGTTGGTTCGGCGGGGGGACATCCTACAATGAGCAGTTCTTC.

In this sample, this clonotype turned up many times. The gene calls are TRBV30 and TRBJ2-7; perhaps TRBD1 as D (8 bases). With 4 bases removed from V and 9 bases from J, the gap between germline ends came to 16 bases. The CDR3 totals 12 residues. The germline V gene encodes CDR1 GTSNPN and CDR2 SVGIG (reference sequence). CDR3 coding DNA: TGTGCCTGGAATCCAACAGGGGGGGGGCAGTACTTC. Protein: CAWNPTGGGQYF. The variable domain in full, completed from reference TRBV30 and TRBJ2-7, reads SQTIHQWPATLVQPVGSPLSLECTVEGTSNPNLYWYRQAAGRGLQLLFYSVGIGQISSEVPQNLSASRPQDRQFILSSKKLLLSDSGFYLCAWNPTGGGQYFGPGTRLTVT.

The V and J genes are TRBV4-1 and TRBJ1-2, with D possibly being TRBD1 (5 bases). The V gene's germline CDR1 is MGHRA and CDR2 YSYEKL. CDR3 length: 13 residues. Trimming removed 0 bases at V and 5 bases at J, with 7 bases between. CDR3 DNA: TGCGCCAGCAGCCAAGAACAGGCGTATGGCTACACCTTC. Translated: CASSQEQAYGYTF.

This clonotype was observed many times. The V and J genes are TRBV20-1 and TRBJ2-1; D is perhaps TRBD2 (6 bases). Trimming stripped 0 bases from V and 0 bases from J, with 18 bases between. The V gene's germline CDR1 is DFQATT and CDR2 SNEGSKA (reference sequence). This CDR3 has 18 residues. The CDR3 loop is CSARDGSRTTSSYNEQFF. The CDR3 DNA sequence: TGCAGTGCTAGAGATGGCTCCCGGACTACGAGCTCCTACAATGAGCAGTTCTTC.

This clonotype was recorded a few times. This chain connects TRBV6-1 to TRBJ1-1, with D unresolved. The CDR3 totals 15 residues. V was clipped by 4 bases and J by 1 base, with 13 bases between them. Germline V gene data show CDR1 as MNHNS and CDR2 as SASEGT. This CDR3 reads CASSGLLVRNTEAFF. CDR3 coding DNA: TGTGCCAGCAGTGGGTTACTAGTAAGGAACACTGAAGCTTTCTTT.